Included here is one TCR beta chain sequence, with context. Its cognate antigen is unknown. All of the isolated RNA was reverse transcribed, so expressed TCRB transcripts were sequenced. The assay was immunoSEQ multiplex PCR, and TCRdb's table has in-frame clones only and misses some. The sample records some 150,000 clones, around an eighth being singletons. This sample is drawn from a study of beta chain features in type 1 diabetes. Study-level findings and limits: Shorter TCRB CDR3s, moderately but significantly so, were found in Type 1 diabetes patients in all four CD4+ subsets.

V dropped 4 bases and J dropped 8 bases, with 10 bases sitting between them. In germline, CDR1 is SGHVS, CDR2 FNYEAQ. This CDR3 has 12 residues. Sequenced input: central memory CD4+ T cells from blood. The chain carries TRBV7-6 and TRBJ2-3, with D possibly TRBD2 on 5 matching bases. The receptor's source is a man between 18 and 35 years old with type 1 diabetes. The CDR3 coding sequence is TGTGCCAGCAGCTCAAACGCGGGTACGCAGTATTTT. This translates into CASSSNAGTQYF.